Listed below are T cell receptor beta chains from one sample, sequenced in a study of shared clonotypes between healthy human individuals. The assay was immunoSEQ multiplex PCR, and TCRdb's table has in-frame clones only and misses some. The sample contains hundreds of thousands of clones, around 95% of which appear only once. The sample comprised naive CD8+ T cells sorted from blood. The receptors were gathered from a woman aged 25-40 years in good health. Both conserved end residues are part of each CDR3. The D gene is left open where the match is weak. Size tells how often a clone was seen (once, few, many) or the class of an expanded clone, and some rows leave it out.

D gene: .; clone size: .; V gene: TRBV27; J gene: TRBJ2-7; CDR3 DNA: TGTGCCAGCAGTCCGGACCTAGGTACCTACGAGCAGTACTTC; CDR3 protein: CASSPDLGTYEQYF
D gene: TRBD2; clone size: .; V gene: TRBV28; J gene: TRBJ2-5; CDR3 DNA: TGTGCCAGCAGTTTATTTCGGGGGACTAGCGGGAGGGCGCGAGGGGAGACCCAGTACTTC; CDR3 protein: CASSLFRGTSGRARGETQYF
D gene: .; clone size: once; V gene: TRBV9; J gene: TRBJ1-2; CDR3 DNA: TGTGCCAGCAGCTCCACAGGGTCCACTTGGTATGGCTACACCTTC; CDR3 protein: CASSSTGSTWYGYTF
D gene: .; clone size: .; V gene: TRBV28; J gene: TRBJ1-1; CDR3 DNA: TGTGCCAGCGGAACCGGACGGAGAGTCAATTGGAACACTGAAGCTTTCTTT; CDR3 protein: CASGTGRRVNWNTEAFF
D gene: .; clone size: .; V gene: TRBV4-1; J gene: TRBJ2-7; CDR3 DNA: TGCGCCAGCAGCCAAGGGGCGCAGGGAGGCGAGCAGTACTTC; CDR3 protein: CASSQGAQGGEQYF
D gene: .; clone size: .; V gene: TRBV6-5; J gene: TRBJ2-7; CDR3 DNA: TGTGCCAGCAGTTACTCGAACCGACGATCCTACGAGCAGTACTTC; CDR3 protein: CASSYSNRRSYEQYF
D gene: TRBD2; clone size: .; V gene: TRBV7-9; J gene: TRBJ2-1; CDR3 DNA: TGTGCCAGCAGCGGAGGACTAGCGGGAGCCTACAATGAGCAGTTCTTC; CDR3 protein: CASSGGLAGAYNEQFF
D gene: .; clone size: .; V gene: TRBV4-1; J gene: TRBJ1-6; CDR3 DNA: TGCGCCAGCAGCCAAGTTACGGAGAACGGATCACCCCTCCACTTT; CDR3 protein: CASSQVTENGSPLHF
D gene: TRBD2; clone size: .; V gene: TRBV4-1; J gene: TRBJ2-7; CDR3 DNA: TGCGCCAGCAGCCAGAGACTAGCGGGAGTCTACGAGCAGTACTTC; CDR3 protein: CASSQRLAGVYEQYF
D gene: .; clone size: .; V gene: TRBV9; J gene: TRBJ2-1; CDR3 DNA: TGTGCCAGCAGCGTACAGGACAATGAGCAGTTCTTC; CDR3 protein: CASSVQDNEQFF